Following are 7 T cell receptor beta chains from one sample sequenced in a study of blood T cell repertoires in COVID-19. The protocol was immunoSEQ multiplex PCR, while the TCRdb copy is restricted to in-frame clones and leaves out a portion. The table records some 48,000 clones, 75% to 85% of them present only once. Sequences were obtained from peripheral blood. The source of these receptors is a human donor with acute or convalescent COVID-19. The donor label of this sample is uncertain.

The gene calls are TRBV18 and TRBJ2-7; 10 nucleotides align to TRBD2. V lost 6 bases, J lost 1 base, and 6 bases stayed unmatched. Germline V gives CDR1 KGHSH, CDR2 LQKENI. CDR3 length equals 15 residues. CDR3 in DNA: TGTGCCAGCTCGCCCCCGGGACTAGCGTCCTACGAGCAGTACTTC. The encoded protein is CASSPPGLASYEQYF.

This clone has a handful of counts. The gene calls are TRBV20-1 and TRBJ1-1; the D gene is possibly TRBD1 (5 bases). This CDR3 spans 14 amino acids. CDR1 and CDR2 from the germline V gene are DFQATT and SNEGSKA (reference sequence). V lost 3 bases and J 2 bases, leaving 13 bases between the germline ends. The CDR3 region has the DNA TGCAGTGCTAGTTCGACAGACTTTAACACTGAAGCTTTCTTT. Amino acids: CSASSTDFNTEAFF.

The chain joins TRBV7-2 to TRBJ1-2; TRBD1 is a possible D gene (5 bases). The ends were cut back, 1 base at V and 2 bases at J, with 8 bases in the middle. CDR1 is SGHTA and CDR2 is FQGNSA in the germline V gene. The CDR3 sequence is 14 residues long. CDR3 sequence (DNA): TGTGCCAGCAGCTTAGATCCAGGGAACTATGGCTACACCTTC. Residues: CASSLDPGNYGYTF.

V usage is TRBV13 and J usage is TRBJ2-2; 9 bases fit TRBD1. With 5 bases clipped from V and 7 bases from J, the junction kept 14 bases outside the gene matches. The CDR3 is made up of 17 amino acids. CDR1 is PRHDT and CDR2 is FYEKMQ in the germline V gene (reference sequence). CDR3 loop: CASSTSRMGQGIGELFF. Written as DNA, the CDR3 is TGTGCCAGCAGCACCAGCCGAATGGGACAGGGAATCGGGGAGCTGTTTTTT. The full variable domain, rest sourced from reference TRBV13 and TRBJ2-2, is AAGVIQSPRHLIKEKRETATLKCYPIPRHDTVYWYQQGPGQDPQFLISFYEKMQSDKGSIPDRFSAQQFSDYHSELNMSSLELGDSALYFCASSTSRMGQGIGELFFGEGSRLTVL.

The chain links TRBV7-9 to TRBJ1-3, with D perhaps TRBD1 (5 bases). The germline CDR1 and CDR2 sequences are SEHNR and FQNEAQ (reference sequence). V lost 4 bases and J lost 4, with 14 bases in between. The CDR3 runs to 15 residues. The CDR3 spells CASSSRGVEGNTIYF. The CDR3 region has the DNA TGTGCCAGCAGCTCACGGGGGGTGGAAGGAAACACCATATATTTT.

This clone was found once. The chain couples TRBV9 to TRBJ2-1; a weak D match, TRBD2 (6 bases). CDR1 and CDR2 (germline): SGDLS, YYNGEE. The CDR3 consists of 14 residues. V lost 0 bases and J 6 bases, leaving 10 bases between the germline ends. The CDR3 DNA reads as TGTGCCAGCAGCGTAGAGGGACTTCCCAATGAGCAGTTCTTC. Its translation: CASSVEGLPNEQFF.

The CDR3 sequence: CASTEVAGQGYTF. Written as DNA, the CDR3 is TGTGCCAGCACCGAAGTGGCAGGGCAAGGCTACACCTTC. V and J are TRBV6-5 and TRBJ1-2; D possibly corresponds to TRBD1 (5 bases). V was trimmed by 7 bases and J by 8 bases, leaving 17 bases between them. The CDR3 sequence is 13 residues long. Germline CDR1 is MNHEY and CDR2 is SVGAGI.